This TCR beta chain is from a study of post-analysis software for immune sequencing data. Looking at the study overall: Recorded disease courses covered relapsing-remitting, secondary progressive and progressive-relapsing multiple sclerosis. Some patients had no subtype annotation. Study-level points and caveats: About five TRBV segments (TRBV5-6, TRBV5-1 and TRBV20-1 among them) occurred more frequently in patients than in controls. Significantly lower normalized Chao1 diversity was seen in multiple sclerosis patients than in controls. Samples from one preparation batch, clustered by F measure, grouped strongly together.

CDR1 SSHAT and CDR2 FNYEAQ come from the germline V gene (reference sequence). The CDR3 spans 14 residues. This clonotype has a handful of counts. Its antigen is currently unknown. One end of the junction is discordant with germline, which a read error may explain. Unique molecular identifiers were carried by the TCR beta cDNA libraries. A population of about 0.9 to 10 million T cells gave rise to around 480,000 cDNA molecules. One entry per CDR3 protein results from TCRdb running MiXCR on the PCR reads. The sample holds about 430,000 distinct CDR3 sequences, more than 30% seen once. The rearrangement links TRBV7-7 to TRBJ2-5, with D possibly being TRBD2 (6 bases). Specimen: blood. The TCR originated in a girl aged 2-10 years with multiple sclerosis. CDR3 in amino acids: CASSFGGKPETQYF. The DNA for the CDR3 is TGTGCTAGCAGCTTCGGCGGGAAACCGGAGACCCAGTACTTC.